This is a list of T cell receptor beta chains from one sample in a study of regulatory T cells in long-lasting Graves disease. TCRdb called the multiplex PCR reads again in MiXCR, with one record for every CDR3 protein. The profile shows about 470,000 distinct CDR3 sequences, roughly 20% of them singletons. The specimen was peripheral blood mononuclear cells (PBMCs), collected when the disease was refractory, from a patient treated with antithyroid drugs. Source of these receptors: a female donor with Graves disease. The conserved cysteine and the conserved F or W are not part of the CDR3 here.

V	length	J	CDR3
TRBV6-1	12	TRBJ2-7	ASSRLADRDEQY
TRBV12-3/TRBV12-4	12	TRBJ2-1	ASSFTGFHNEQF
TRBV11-2	9	TRBJ2-5	ASSALWAQY
TRBV11-2	17	TRBJ2-2	ASSGSGLAGGPVTGELF
TRBV2	13	TRBJ1-2	ASRVQGARFRGYT
TRBV3-1	12	TRBJ2-5	ASSQIGGRETQY
TRBV7-2	16	TRBJ2-2	ASSLEASGRGRTGELF
TRBV7-2	9	TRBJ1-2	ASSLFAGYT
TRBV13	14	TRBJ2-3	ASSLAAITSTDTQY
TRBV11-2	11	TRBJ2-7	ASSRQGRGEQY
TRBV3-1	15	TRBJ2-2	ASSHPAGTGILGELF
TRBV20-1	12	TRBJ1-1	SARQYRGNTEAF
TRBV2	11	TRBJ2-7	ASRVAEPYEQY
TRBV7-2	9	TRBJ2-7	ASSFTYEQY
TRBV28	15	TRBJ2-3	ASSFPGQGYLGDTQY
TRBV20-1	14	TRBJ2-6	SARDRTLSGANVLT
TRBV2	12	TRBJ1-5	ASSVAAQNQPQH
TRBV29-1	11	TRBJ2-7	SVEQGLGYEQY
TRBV20-1	12	TRBJ2-4	SVGTSGSGNIQY
TRBV27	12	TRBJ2-7	ASSPRDFGYEQY
TRBV27	13	TRBJ1-2	ASSVLQGENYGYT
TRBV7-9	12	TRBJ1-2	ASSSSGTAYGYT
TRBV2	12	TRBJ2-7	ASQPGGQGYEQY
TRBV29-1	10	TRBJ2-5	SVGLATKTQY
TRBV2	13	TRBJ1-5	ASREDRVSNQPQH
TRBV5-1	14	TRBJ1-1	ASSLGQQGVGAEAF